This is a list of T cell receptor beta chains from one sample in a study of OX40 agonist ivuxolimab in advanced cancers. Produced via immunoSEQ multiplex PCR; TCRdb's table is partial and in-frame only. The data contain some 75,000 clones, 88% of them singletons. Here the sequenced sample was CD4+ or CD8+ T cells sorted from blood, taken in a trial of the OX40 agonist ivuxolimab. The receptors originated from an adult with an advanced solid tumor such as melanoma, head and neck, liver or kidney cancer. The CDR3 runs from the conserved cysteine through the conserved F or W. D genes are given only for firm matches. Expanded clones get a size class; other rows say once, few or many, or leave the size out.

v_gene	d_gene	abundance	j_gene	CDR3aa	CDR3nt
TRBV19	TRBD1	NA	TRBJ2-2	CASRGTVNTGELFF	TGTGCCAGTAGGGGGACAGTAAACACCGGGGAGCTGTTTTTT
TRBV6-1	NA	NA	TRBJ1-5	CASSEWGEGQPQHF	TGTGCCAGCAGTGAATGGGGCGAAGGACAGCCCCAGCATTTT
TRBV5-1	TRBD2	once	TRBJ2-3	CASSEGLATDTQYF	TGCGCCAGCAGTGAGGGACTAGCCACAGATACGCAGTATTTT
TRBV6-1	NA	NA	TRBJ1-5	CASSAEGQPQHF	TGTGCCAGCAGTGCCGAAGGTCAGCCCCAGCATTTT
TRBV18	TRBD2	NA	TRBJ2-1	CASSPRGTGTSVPEQFF	TGTGCCAGCTCACCACGGGGTACCGGGACTAGCGTCCCTGAGCAGTTCTTC
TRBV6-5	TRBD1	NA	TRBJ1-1	CASSYSRQGKAEAFF	TGTGCCAGCAGTTACTCGAGACAGGGGAAGGCTGAAGCTTTCTTT
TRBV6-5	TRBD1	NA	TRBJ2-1	CASRRDRSSYNEQFF	TGTGCCAGCAGAAGGGACAGGTCCTCCTACAATGAGCAGTTCTTC
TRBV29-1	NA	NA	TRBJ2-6	CSADLPGLSGANVLTF	TGCAGCGCAGATCTTCCAGGCCTCTCTGGGGCCAACGTCCTGACTTTC
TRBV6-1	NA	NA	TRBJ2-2	CASSEAIPRTGELFF	TGTGCCAGCAGTGAAGCAATACCCCGGACCGGGGAGCTGTTTTTT
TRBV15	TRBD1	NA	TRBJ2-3	CATSRDRGTGGTDTQYF	TGTGCCACCAGCAGAGATCGAGGCACAGGGGGCACAGATACGCAGTATTTT
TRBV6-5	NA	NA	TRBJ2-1	CASSYSGHKGSEQFF	TGTGCCAGCAGTTACTCCGGACACAAGGGTTCTGAGCAGTTCTTC
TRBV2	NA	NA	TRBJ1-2	CATRRQAANYGYTF	TGTGCCACCCGTCGGCAGGCGGCTAACTATGGCTACACCTTC
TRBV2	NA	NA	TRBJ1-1	CASTLKWGVLNTEAFF	TGTGCCAGCACTCTAAAATGGGGGGTTCTGAACACTGAAGCTTTCTTT
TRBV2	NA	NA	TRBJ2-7	CASRGWGLYEQYF	TGTGCCAGCAGGGGCTGGGGACTTTACGAGCAGTACTTC
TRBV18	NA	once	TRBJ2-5	CASSPPSERETQYF	TGTGCCAGCTCACCACCTTCAGAGAGGGAGACCCAGTACTTC
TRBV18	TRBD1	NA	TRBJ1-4	CASSRDRLNEKLFF	TGTGCCAGCTCCCGGGACAGGTTAAATGAAAAACTGTTTTTT
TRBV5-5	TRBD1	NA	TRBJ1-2	CASSLADRASIYGYTF	TGTGCCAGCAGCTTGGCGGACAGGGCGAGTATCTATGGCTACACCTTC
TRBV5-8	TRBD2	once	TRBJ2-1	CASSLTSGSRPYNEQFF	TGTGCCAGCAGCTTGACTAGCGGGAGCCGGCCCTACAATGAGCAGTTCTTC
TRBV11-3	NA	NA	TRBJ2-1	CASSLGANNEQFF	TGTGCCAGCAGCTTAGGGGCCAACAATGAGCAGTTCTTC
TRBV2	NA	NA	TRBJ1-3	CASSELQGTLGNTIYF	TGTGCCAGCAGTGAGCTTCAGGGGACTCTTGGAAACACCATATATTTT
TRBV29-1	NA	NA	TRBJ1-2	CSVPTGPRNGYTF	TGCAGCGTTCCAACCGGCCCCCGGAACGGCTACACCTTC
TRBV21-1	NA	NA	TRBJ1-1	CASSKPRFSKDTEAFF	TGTGCCAGCAGCAAACCTCGCTTTTCAAAGGACACTGAAGCTTTCTTT
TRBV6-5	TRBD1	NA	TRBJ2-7	CASSRTGFEQYF	TGTGCCAGCAGTAGGACAGGGTTCGAGCAGTACTTC
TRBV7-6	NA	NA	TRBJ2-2	CASSLVDGGGELFF	TGTGCCAGCAGCTTAGTGGACGGGGGCGGGGAGCTGTTTTTT
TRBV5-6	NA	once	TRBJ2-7	CASGKPGQVTPLSYEQYF	TGTGCCAGCGGGAAACCGGGACAAGTAACCCCCCTTTCCTACGAGCAGTACTTC
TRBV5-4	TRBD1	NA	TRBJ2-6	CASSPPDRAGANVLTF	TGTGCCAGCAGCCCCCCGGACAGGGCTGGGGCCAACGTCCTGACTTTC
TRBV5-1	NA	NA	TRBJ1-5	CASSLAWGDQPQHF	TGCGCCAGCAGCTTGGCCTGGGGCGATCAGCCCCAGCATTTT
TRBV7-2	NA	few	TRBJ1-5	CASSFHQTGPQHF	TGTGCCAGCAGCTTCCACCAAACGGGGCCCCAGCATTTT
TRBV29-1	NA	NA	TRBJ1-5	CSVGLGEGWPQHF	TGCAGCGTTGGACTGGGTGAAGGCTGGCCCCAGCATTTT
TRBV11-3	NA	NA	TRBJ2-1	CASSLGGPVSGDEQFF	TGTGCCAGCAGCTTAGGGGGCCCCGTCTCGGGGGATGAGCAGTTCTTC
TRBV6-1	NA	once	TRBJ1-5	CASSFYSNQPQHF	TGTGCCAGCAGTTTTTACAGCAATCAGCCCCAGCATTTT
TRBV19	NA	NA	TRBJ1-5	CASSGQGRQPQHF	TGTGCCAGTAGCGGCCAGGGGCGGCAGCCCCAGCATTTT
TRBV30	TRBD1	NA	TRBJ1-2	CAWSGKGTGAVGYTF	TGTGCCTGGAGCGGAAAAGGGACAGGGGCCGTTGGCTACACCTTC
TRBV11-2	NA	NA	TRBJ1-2	CASSLDLGVGGYTF	TGTGCCAGCAGCTTAGATCTAGGGGTGGGAGGCTACACCTTC
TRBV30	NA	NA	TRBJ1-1	CAWSLNQDGEAFF	TGTGCCTGGAGTCTCAACCAGGACGGTGAAGCTTTCTTT
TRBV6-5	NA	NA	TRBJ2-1	CASSFSGHPSNEQFF	TGTGCCAGCAGTTTTTCAGGACACCCTAGCAATGAGCAGTTCTTC
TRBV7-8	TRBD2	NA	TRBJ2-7	CASSLGLAGGSYEQYF	TGTGCCAGCAGCTTAGGCCTAGCGGGGGGGTCCTACGAGCAGTACTTC
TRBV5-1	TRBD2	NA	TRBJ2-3	CASSFRTSGGTDTQYF	TGCGCCAGCAGCTTCCGTACTAGCGGGGGCACAGATACGCAGTATTTT
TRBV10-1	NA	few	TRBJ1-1	CASETIGAEAFF	TGCGCCAGCGAGACTATAGGCGCTGAAGCTTTCTTT
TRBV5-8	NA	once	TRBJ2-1	CASSLDRVAYNEQFF	TGTGCCAGCAGCTTGGACAGGGTGGCCTACAATGAGCAGTTCTTC
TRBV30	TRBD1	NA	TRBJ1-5	CAWSNGFTGGGQPQHF	TGTGCCTGGAGTAACGGATTCACAGGGGGCGGTCAGCCCCAGCATTTT
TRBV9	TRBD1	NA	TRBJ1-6	CASSTLTGFGNSPLHF	TGTGCCAGCAGCACCCTGACAGGGTTTGGGAATTCACCCCTCCACTTT
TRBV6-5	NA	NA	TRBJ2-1	CASSYSDFRKNEQFF	TGTGCCAGCAGTTACTCGGATTTCAGGAAGAATGAGCAGTTCTTC
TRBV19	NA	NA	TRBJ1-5	CASSSMGSGINQPQHF	TGTGCCAGTAGTTCCATGGGGTCCGGAATTAATCAGCCCCAGCATTTT
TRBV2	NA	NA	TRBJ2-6	CASRRTRVEGGANVLTF	TGTGCCAGCAGGCGAACGAGGGTTGAAGGTGGGGCCAACGTCCTGACTTTC
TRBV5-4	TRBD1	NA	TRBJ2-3	CASSLGAGGAGDTQYF	TGTGCCAGCAGCTTGGGCGCAGGGGGTGCGGGCGATACGCAGTATTTT
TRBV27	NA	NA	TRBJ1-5	CASSLSIGNQPQHF	TGTGCCAGCAGTTTATCGATTGGGAATCAGCCCCAGCATTTT
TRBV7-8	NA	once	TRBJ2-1	CASSLGVSYNEQFF	TGTGCCAGCAGCTTGGGGGTCTCCTACAATGAGCAGTTCTTC
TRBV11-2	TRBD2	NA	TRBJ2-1	CASRRPGTSNGEQFF	TGTGCCAGCAGACGTCCAGGGACTAGCAATGGGGAGCAGTTCTTC
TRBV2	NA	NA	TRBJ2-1	CASSDRWLEFF	TGTGCCAGCAGTGACAGATGGTTGGAGTTCTTC
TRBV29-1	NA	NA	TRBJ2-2	CSVDTGTGELFF	TGCAGCGTTGACACAGGGACCGGGGAGCTGTTTTTT
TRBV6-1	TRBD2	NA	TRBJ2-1	CASPAGGTYNEQFF	TGTGCCAGCCCAGCGGGGGGGACCTACAATGAGCAGTTCTTC
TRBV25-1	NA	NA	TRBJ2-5	CASSDAGVETQYF	TGTGCCAGCAGTGATGCCGGGGTTGAGACCCAGTACTTC
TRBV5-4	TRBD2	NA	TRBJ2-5	CASSARIAGKQETQYF	TGTGCCAGCAGCGCACGTATAGCGGGGAAACAAGAGACCCAGTACTTC
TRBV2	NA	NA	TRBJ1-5	CASSALADRFGGGYSNQPQHF	TGTGCCAGCAGCGCCCTGGCCGACAGGTTCGGGGGTGGATATAGCAATCAGCCCCAGCATTTT
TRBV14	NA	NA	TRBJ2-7	CASSQDLVTSYEQYF	TGTGCCAGCAGCCAAGATCTCGTAACCTCCTACGAGCAGTACTTC
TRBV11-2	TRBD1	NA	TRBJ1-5	CASSLGQGHQPQHF	TGTGCCAGCAGCTTAGGACAGGGGCATCAGCCCCAGCATTTT
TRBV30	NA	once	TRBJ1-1	CAWSVFEGGGTEAFF	TGTGCCTGGAGTGTTTTTGAAGGGGGAGGCACTGAAGCTTTCTTT